This T cell receptor (beta chain) was identified during a study of graft-versus-host responses after intestinal transplantation (dated by TCRdb to the early 2020s). Describing the broader study: The transplants that recipients got were multivisceral, liver-intestinal, or isolated intestinal. Donor T cell macrochimerism was defined as a peak of at least 4% donor T cells among recipient peripheral blood mononuclear cells. Instead of going to the commercial service, samples from a few later patients were sequenced in-house on an Illumina MiSeq and processed with MiXCR. Every recipient was given anti-thymocyte globulin induction, then maintenance tacrolimus and steroids for 2 to 3 years. The cohort enrolled about two dozen intestinal transplant recipients, one of whom was a retransplant, and 3 patients without pretransplant specimens were excluded. Bulk TCR-beta CDR3 sequencing was used to track graft-versus-host and host-versus-graft alloreactive T cell clones in the graft, circulation and bone marrow after intestinal transplantation. Alloreactive clones were identified by sequencing pre-transplant mixed lymphocyte reaction products and comparing them with unstimulated pre-transplant donor and recipient T cells.

In the first month after transplant, blood samples were collected up to 4 times, and after that at least monthly when available. Including the terminal cysteine and phenylalanine, the CDR3 comprises 13 residues. Just the 39-base CDR3 DNA is kept, in frame starting at base 1. Via the germline V gene, CDR1 is MGHDK and CDR2 SYGVNS. V lost 6 bases and J lost 5 bases; the stretch between them is 13 bases long. Comment on this clone: Its antigen specificity is not known. No clone much larger than this one lies a single base away; base qualities are absent.

General conclusions and limits of the study: The relatively low number and heterogeneity of intestinal transplant patients limited the conclusions. Peak levels of circulating GvH clones were associated with declines in HvG clones early after transplant. In patients with donor T cell macrochimerism, the allografts had high GvH to HvG T cell clonal ratios. GvH clones were detected in recipient bone marrow, and some of these GvH clones were observed earlier in ileal mucosa or blood, consistent with an intestinal mucosal origin.

The library was produced with the immunoSEQ multiplex PCR assay. For most patients, genomic DNA was subjected to high-throughput TCR-beta CDR3 sequencing by Adaptive Biotechnologies. As for the original processing: TCR sequencing data were retrieved from Adaptive's ImmunoSEQ software for 15 to 20 patients, whereas a few other patients were processed with MiXCR and VDJtools. CDR3 nucleotide sequences shared between donor and recipient were removed because their origin could not be assigned. Alloreactive clones required at least 2-fold expansion over unstimulated cells and minimum CFSE-low frequency of 0.002% (template counts) or 0.001% (read counts). Clones detected in sequenced pre-transplant spleen, lymph node, or MLR CFSE-low populations of the donor or recipient were defined as mappable. Cumulative frequency of alloreactive clones was calculated as a percentage of all sequences weighted by copy number. What TCRdb holds here is the immuneACCESS table cut down to in-frame rearrangements. Part of the clones is not present; checked against another copy, under half of the missing clones reflect an unresolved V gene, and the others are unexplained. D and trimming were read from the DNA, whereas the V and J calls and clone size are those reported in that table. The sample has tens of thousands of clones on record, over 80% of them singletons. Around 6.3% of the sample rests with the top ten.

The sample was PBMCs, taken about 790 days after a first intestinal transplant, on the day of a second. Recombination connected TRBV25-1 to TRBJ2-5, with the D gene not clear enough to name. The sequence derives from a human patient who received an intestinal transplant, so some T cells may come from the graft donor. For the CDR3, the sequence is CASRAAGRETQYF. The nucleotide sequence reads TGTGCCAGCAGGGCCGCAGGAAGGGAGACCCAGTACTTC. When the CDR3 is completed using the reference TRBV25-1 and TRBJ2-5 genes on either side, the full variable domain is EADIYQTPRYLVIGTGKKITLECSQTMGHDKMYWYQQDPGMELHLIHYSYGVNSTEKGDLSSESTVSRIRTEHFPLTLESARPSHTSQYLCASRAAGRETQYFGPGTRLLVL.